The clone carrying this T cell receptor (beta chain) appeared a few times. The source of the sample is a study of T-cell reconstitution after alpha-beta-depleted transplantation in children. As it was prepared, the TCRbeta library received unique molecular identifiers. TCRdb independently ran MiXCR on the PCR reads; one entry per CDR3 protein. Found here are 250,000 or so distinct CDR3 sequences, 7.5% to 9.5% of them singletons; the top ten hold 6.3%. The V end was cut by 3 bases, the J end by 7 bases, with 18 bases between. The CDR3 runs 16 residues. The sample in question was PBMCs, mostly from graft donor cells, obtained 180 days after TCRalphabeta/CD19-depleted stem cell transplant. This chain joins TRBV23-1 and TRBJ1-4; the D is unclear. TRBV23-1 carries the ORF label, with uncertain function. The origin of this receptor is a male patient aged 10-17 years who had a stem cell transplant for acute lymphoblastic leukemia, so the T cells may come from the graft donor. Here the CDR3 reads CASSHSPILSAEKLFF. The CDR3, as DNA: TGCGCCAGCAGTCATTCCCCGATACTAAGTGCTGAAAAACTGTTTTTT.